What follows are 6 T cell receptor beta chains derived from one specimen sequenced in a study of cytotoxic CD8 clonotypes in ibrutinib-treated CLL. The protocol was immunoSEQ multiplex PCR, while the TCRdb copy is restricted to in-frame clones and leaves out a portion. Found here are 270,000 or so clones, roughly four fifths of them singletons; the top ten hold roughly 6%. The specimen comprised PBMCs, sampled at disease progression, from a patient treated with ibrutinib. These receptors all stem from a human donor with chronic lymphocytic leukemia.

This clone has a handful of counts. This chain connects TRBV25-1 to TRBJ1-2; D unclear. The CDR3 is 11 amino acids. Germline loops: CDR1 MGHDK, CDR2 SYGVNS. V lost 2 bases and J 2 bases, leaving 0 bases between the germline ends. DNA for the CDR3: TGTGCCAGCAGTGAAAACTATGGCTACACCTTC. It encodes CASSENYGYTF.

This chain connects TRBV15 to TRBJ2-7, with D possibly being TRBD2 (5 bases). Germline values: CDR1 LNHNV, CDR2 YYDKDF (reference sequence). The CDR3 extends over 12 amino acids. Trimming pared 5 bases from V and 2 bases from J, leaving 7 bases between. The CDR3 here is CATSSGAYEQYF. The CDR3 DNA reads as TGTGCCACCAGCTCCGGGGCCTACGAGCAGTACTTC.

This rearrangement joins TRBV15 to TRBJ2-2; D gene ambiguous. There are 14 residues in the CDR3. Trimming stripped 1 base from V and 4 bases from J, with 7 bases between. Germline V gene data show CDR1 as LNHNV and CDR2 as YYDKDF (reference sequence). The CDR3 coding sequence is TGTGCCACCAGCAGAGCCGGGCCCACCGGGGAGCTGTTTTTT. Encoded protein: CATSRAGPTGELFF.

V gene TRBV15 combines with J gene TRBJ1-5; TRBD1 might be the D (5 bases). Trimming cost V 7 bases and J 4 bases, with 11 bases left between them. The germline CDR1 and CDR2 sequences are LNHNV and YYDKDF (reference sequence). The CDR3 runs to 13 residues. The CDR3 here is CATTRDGNQPQHF. CDR3 nucleotides: TGTGCCACCACCAGGGACGGTAATCAGCCCCAGCATTTT. Based on the CDR3 plus reference TRBV15 and TRBJ1-5, the full variable domain is DAMVIQNPRYQVTQFGKPVTLSCSQTLNHNVMYWYQQKSSQAPKLLFHYYDKDFNNEADTPDNFQSRRPNTSFCFLDIRSPGLGDTAMYLCATTRDGNQPQHFGDGTRLSIL.

Comment on this clone: Different DNA sequences within this sample yield the same CDR3. This chain joins TRBV2 and TRBJ1-5; possible D gene TRBD1, 5 bases. Germline loops: CDR1 SNHLY, CDR2 FYNNEI. The V and J ends lost 7 bases and 5 bases respectively, with 12 bases between them. The CDR3 is 13 residues long. The CDR3, as DNA: TGTGCCAGCACCGAGGAGGGGTATCAGCCCCAGCATTTT. This encodes CASTEEGYQPQHF. The complete variable domain, with remaining parts taken from reference TRBV2 and TRBJ1-5, reads EPEVTQTPSHQVTQMGQEVILRCVPISNHLYFYWYRQILGQKVEFLVSFYNNEISEKSEIFDDQFSVERPDGSNFTLKIRSTKLEDSAMYFCASTEEGYQPQHFGDGTRLSIL.

CDR3: CASSSGQGSSPLHF. The CDR3 DNA is TGTGCCAGCAGCTCCGGACAGGGAAGTTCACCCCTCCACTTT. The J gene is TRBJ1-6, the V gene TRBV7-3; 8 bases agree with TRBD1. V shed 4 bases, J shed 9 bases, and the junction held 5 bases outside the gene matches. Per the germline V gene, CDR1 is SGHTA and CDR2 is FQGTGA. CDR3 length equals 14 residues.